A selection of T cell receptor beta chains follows, all from one sample in a study of T-cell reconstitution after alpha-beta-depleted transplantation in children. TCRdb itself ran the PCR reads through MiXCR, one entry per CDR3 protein. The sample contains a few hundred thousand distinct CDR3 sequences, about 9.9% of which appear only once. The source was peripheral blood, collected 180 days after TCRalphabeta/CD19-depleted stem cell transplant. The receptors were gathered from a male patient aged 2 to 10 who had a stem cell transplant for chronic granulomatous disease, so the T cells may come from the graft donor. Both conserved end residues are part of each CDR3. Fields, in order: V gene, J gene, clone size, CDR3 protein. Expanded clones get a size class; other rows say once, few or many, or leave the size out.

v_gene: TRBV9; j_gene: TRBJ2-1; abundance: many; CDR3aa: CASSVSSSYNEQFF
v_gene: TRBV27; j_gene: TRBJ2-7; abundance: many; CDR3aa: CASSLVWRSYEQYF
v_gene: TRBV20-1; j_gene: TRBJ2-3; abundance: many; CDR3aa: CSARLTGADTQYF
v_gene: TRBV25-1; j_gene: TRBJ2-7; abundance: NA; CDR3aa: CASRLARDEQYF
v_gene: TRBV6-1; j_gene: TRBJ2-5; abundance: many; CDR3aa: CASSEASGGQETQYF
v_gene: TRBV20-1; j_gene: TRBJ2-7; abundance: many; CDR3aa: CSARGGRSYEQYF
v_gene: TRBV12-3/TRBV12-4; j_gene: TRBJ2-2; abundance: many; CDR3aa: CASSLHRLAGDANTGELFF
v_gene: TRBV18; j_gene: TRBJ1-5; abundance: many; CDR3aa: CASSLALGPVNQPQHF
v_gene: TRBV18; j_gene: TRBJ2-3; abundance: NA; CDR3aa: CASSLSVDGSDTQYF
v_gene: TRBV20-1; j_gene: TRBJ1-4; abundance: many; CDR3aa: CSARQGATNEKLFF